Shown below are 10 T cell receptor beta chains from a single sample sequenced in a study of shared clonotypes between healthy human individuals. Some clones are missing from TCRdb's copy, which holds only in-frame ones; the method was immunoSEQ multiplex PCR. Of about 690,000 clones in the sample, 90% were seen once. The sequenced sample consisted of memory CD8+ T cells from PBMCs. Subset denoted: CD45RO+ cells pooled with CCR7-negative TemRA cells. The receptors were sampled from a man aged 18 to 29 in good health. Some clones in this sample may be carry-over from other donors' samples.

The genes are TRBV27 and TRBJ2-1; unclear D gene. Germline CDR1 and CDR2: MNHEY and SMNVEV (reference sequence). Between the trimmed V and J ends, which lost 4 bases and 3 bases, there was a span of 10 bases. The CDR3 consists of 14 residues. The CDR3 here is CASSSTWIYNEQFF. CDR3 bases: TGTGCCAGCAGTTCCACCTGGATCTACAATGAGCAGTTCTTC.

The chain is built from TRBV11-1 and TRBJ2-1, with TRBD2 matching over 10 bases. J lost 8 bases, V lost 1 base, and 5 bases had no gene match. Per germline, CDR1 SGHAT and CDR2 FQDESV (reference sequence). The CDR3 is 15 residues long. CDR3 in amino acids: CASSLGPGTSDEQFF. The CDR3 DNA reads TGTGCCAGCAGCTTAGGCCCTGGGACTAGCGATGAGCAGTTCTTC.

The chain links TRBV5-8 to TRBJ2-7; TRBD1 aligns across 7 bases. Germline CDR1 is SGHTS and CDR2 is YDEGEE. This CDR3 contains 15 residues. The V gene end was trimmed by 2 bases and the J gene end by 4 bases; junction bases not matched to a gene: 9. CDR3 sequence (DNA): TGTGCCAGCAGCTTAGAGGCAGGGGGTATATACGAGCAGTACTTC. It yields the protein CASSLEAGGIYEQYF.

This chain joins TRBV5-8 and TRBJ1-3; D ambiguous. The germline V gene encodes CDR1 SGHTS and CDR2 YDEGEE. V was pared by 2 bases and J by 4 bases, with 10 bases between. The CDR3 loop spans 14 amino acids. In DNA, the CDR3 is TGTGCCAGCAGCTTCGGGGTAGGAGGAAACACCATATATTTT. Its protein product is CASSFGVGGNTIYF.

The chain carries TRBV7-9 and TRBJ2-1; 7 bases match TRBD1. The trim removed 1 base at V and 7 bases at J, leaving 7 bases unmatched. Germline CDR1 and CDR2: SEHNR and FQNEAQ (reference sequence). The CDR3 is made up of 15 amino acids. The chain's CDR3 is CASSLEVGTDNEQFF. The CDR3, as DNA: TGTGCCAGCAGCTTAGAAGTCGGGACAGATAATGAGCAGTTCTTC.

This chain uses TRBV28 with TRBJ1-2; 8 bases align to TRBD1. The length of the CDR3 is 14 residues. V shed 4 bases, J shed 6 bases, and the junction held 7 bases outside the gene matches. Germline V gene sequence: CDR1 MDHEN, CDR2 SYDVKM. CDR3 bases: TGTGCCAGCAGTTCCTCGACAGGGGACCATGGCTACACCTTC. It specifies CASSSSTGDHGYTF.

CDR3 sequence reads: CASREGTGMIGVLEQYF. The DNA for the CDR3 is TGTGCCAGCAGGGAGGGGACAGGGATGATCGGAGTTCTCGAGCAGTACTTC. The chain uses TRBV27 and TRBJ2-7; TRBD1 agrees at 9 bases. There are 17 residues in the CDR3. V lost 6 bases and J lost 6; bases outside the gene matches: 18. Germline CDR1 reads MNHEY; CDR2 reads SMNVEV (reference sequence).

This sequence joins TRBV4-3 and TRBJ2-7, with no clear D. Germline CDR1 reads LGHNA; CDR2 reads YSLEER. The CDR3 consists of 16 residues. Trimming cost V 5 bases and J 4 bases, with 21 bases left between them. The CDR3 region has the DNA TGCGCCAGCAGCTTTAGACTCCGGAGCCCCCAATACGAGCAGTACTTC. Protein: CASSFRLRSPQYEQYF.

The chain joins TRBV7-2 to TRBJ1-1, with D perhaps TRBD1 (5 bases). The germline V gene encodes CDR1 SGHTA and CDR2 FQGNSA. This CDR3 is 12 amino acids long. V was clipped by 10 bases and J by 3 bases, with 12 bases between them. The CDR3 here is CAIIREHTEAFF. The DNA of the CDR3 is TGTGCCATTATCAGGGAACACACTGAAGCTTTCTTT.

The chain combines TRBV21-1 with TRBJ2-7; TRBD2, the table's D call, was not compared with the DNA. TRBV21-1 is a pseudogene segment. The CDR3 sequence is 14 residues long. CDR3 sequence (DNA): TGTGCCAGCAGCAAAGGGACTAGTTTCTACGAGCAGTACTTC. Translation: CASSKGTSFYEQYF.